Below, 9 T cell receptor beta chains from the same sample are listed, as sequenced in a study of T cell responses to AZD1222 COVID-19 vaccine. Some clones are missing from TCRdb's copy, which holds only in-frame ones; the method was immunoSEQ multiplex PCR. The sample includes about 190,000 clones, roughly 91% of them seen just once. The sample consisted of peripheral blood, taken on day 0 of AZD1222 vaccination. The origin of the receptors is an adult in good health.

The rearrangement uses TRBV2 and TRBJ1-2; D uncertain. The germline V gene encodes CDR1 SNHLY and CDR2 FYNNEI. The CDR3 has 13 residues. V was cut by 5 bases and J by 4 bases, with 11 bases left in between. The CDR3 is CASSPTLTYGYTF. DNA of the CDR3: TGTGCCAGCAGTCCGACGCTTACCTATGGCTACACCTTC.

The chain uses TRBV7-2 and TRBJ2-1; 7 nucleotides align to TRBD2. V lost 3 bases and J lost 9; bases outside the gene matches: 11. The germline V gene encodes CDR1 SGHTA and CDR2 FQGNSA. The CDR3 is 15 residues long. The CDR3 reads CASSFPTAGSVEQFF. As DNA, the CDR3 is TGTGCCAGCAGCTTCCCTACAGCGGGATCGGTTGAGCAGTTCTTC.

The rearrangement uses TRBV10-3 and TRBJ1-1, with TRBD1 identical over 11 bases. The CDR3 has 13 amino acids. The germline CDR1 and CDR2 sequences are ENHRY and SYGVKD. The V segment lost 8 bases and the J segment 5 bases; nucleotides outside the gene matches: 4. The CDR3 protein is CAIWTGGGTEAFF. The CDR3 nucleotides are TGTGCCATCTGGACAGGGGGCGGAACTGAAGCTTTCTTT.

The DNA for the CDR3 is TGTGCCAGCAGCCCGGGGACAGGGACCTACGAGCAGTACTTC. This encodes CASSPGTGTYEQYF. The rearrangement links TRBV9 to TRBJ2-7; 9 bases map to TRBD1. CDR1 and CDR2 (germline): SGDLS, YYNGEE. This CDR3 region has 14 residues. J was trimmed by 2 bases and V by 4 bases; bases with no gene match: 4.

This chain connects TRBV7-2 to TRBJ2-7; 7 nucleotides match TRBD2. The CDR3 consists of 15 residues. Germline V gives CDR1 SGHTA, CDR2 FQGNSA. V dropped 5 bases and J dropped 6; count of bases not matched to a gene: 13. DNA for the CDR3: TGTGCCAGCAGCCCCCTAGCGGACGGAGGTCTCGAGCAGTACTTC. Its translation is CASSPLADGGLEQYF.

The chain is built from TRBV27 and TRBJ2-7; a possible D gene is TRBD1 (5 bases). V was clipped by 2 bases and J by 3 bases, with 8 bases between them. Germline V gives CDR1 MNHEY, CDR2 SMNVEV (reference sequence). The CDR3 length is 13 residues. CDR3 sequence reads: CASSLGAYYEQYF. CDR3 in DNA: TGTGCCAGCAGTTTAGGGGCTTACTACGAGCAGTACTTC.

This clone was found once. V and J are TRBV11-1 and TRBJ1-6, with D tentatively TRBD1 (5 bases). The CDR3 has 16 amino acids. Germline CDR1 is SGHAT and CDR2 is FQDESV (reference sequence). V shed 5 bases and J shed 7 bases, with 18 bases lying between them. The CDR3 DNA reads TGTGCCAGCAGCCCCCTGTCGGGGACCCTAAATTCACCCCTCCACTTT. Amino acids: CASSPLSGTLNSPLHF.

The rearrangement uses TRBV7-2 and TRBJ1-2; perhaps TRBD1 as D (6 bases). The CDR3 spans 15 residues. Per germline, CDR1 SGHTA and CDR2 FQGNSA. V lost 0 bases and J 8 bases, leaving 16 bases between the germline ends. The CDR3 reads CASSLALQGAMGYTF. The CDR3 DNA reads TGTGCCAGCAGCTTAGCCCTACAGGGAGCGATGGGCTACACCTTC.

V usage is TRBV29-1 and J usage is TRBJ2-5; 7 bases align to TRBD1. The CDR3 contains 12 residues. V dropped 7 bases and J dropped 4; count of bases not matched to a gene: 6. The germline V gene has CDR1 SQVTM and CDR2 ANQGSEA. The CDR3 DNA is TGCAGCGCGGTCCCAGGGGGAGAGACCCAGTACTTC. Translated, it gives CSAVPGGETQYF.